Sequencing of this T cell receptor (beta chain) was carried out in a study of regulatory T cells in long-lasting Graves disease. About the study: Newly diagnosed Graves' patients had under 3 months of antithyroid drugs.

According to the study, TCR beta libraries were built with iRepertoire HTBI primers and CDR3-region Arm-PCR. TCRdb analysed the multiplex PCR reads with MiXCR anew, one entry per CDR3 protein. The sample carries over 300,000 distinct CDR3 sequences, around 16% recorded once. In germline, CDR1 is DFQATT, CDR2 SNEGSKA (reference sequence). This CDR3 region has 14 residues. Points from the study as a whole: TRBV28, TRBJ1-2 and TRBJ2-5 were segments that persistent disease favored.

Indicated time point: newly diagnosed GD, antithyroid drugs for less than 3 months. PBMC-derived RNA was used for the TCR library. About this clonotype itself: Its specificity is not known. One end of the junction varies from germline; a read error may be responsible.

The specimen comprised peripheral blood mononuclear cells (PBMCs), sampled at new diagnosis, from a patient treated with antithyroid drugs. The rearrangement joins TRBV20-1 to TRBJ2-7; 11 nucleotides agree with TRBD2. The sequence was collected from a female donor with Graves disease. The CDR3 sequence: CNARDTSGSYEQYF. CDR3 DNA sequence: TGCAATGCTAGAGATACTAGCGGGAGTTACGAGCAGTACTTC.